The 10 T cell receptor beta chains reported below all come from one sample, sequenced in a study. TCRdb reanalysed the RT-PCR reads using MiXCR and keeps one entry per CDR3 protein. The table lists about 680,000 distinct CDR3 sequences, 14% of them singletons, with 3.6% in the top ten. Sequenced: memory CD4+ T cells from blood. These receptors all come from a female donor in good health, serving as a healthy control.

This clonotype turned up a few times. V usage is TRBV20-1 and J usage is TRBJ1-1, with TRBD1 identical over 7 bases. The CDR3 has 13 amino acids. Trimming at V came to 6 bases and at J to 2 bases, leaving 6 bases not matched to a gene. CDR1 is DFQATT, CDR2 SNEGSKA, per germline (reference sequence). CDR3: CSAARGYNTEAFF. The CDR3 bases are TGCAGTGCGGCCAGGGGGTATAACACTGAAGCTTTCTTT.

This clonotype was seen a handful of times. The V gene is TRBV7-9, the J gene TRBJ2-1; 8 nucleotides agree with TRBD2. V gave up 4 bases and J gave up 10 bases; unmatched junction bases: 21. The CDR3 covers 18 residues. Germline values: CDR1 SEHNR, CDR2 FQNEAQ (reference sequence). The CDR3 sequence: CASSSLFPSGPRLWEQFF. The CDR3 DNA follows: TGTGCCAGCAGCTCCCTATTCCCTAGCGGGCCCCGGCTATGGGAGCAGTTCTTC.

Many counts were recorded for this clonotype. The V gene is TRBV29-1, the J gene TRBJ2-1; 11 nucleotides align to TRBD1. CDR3 length: 12 amino acids. Germline CDR1 reads SQVTM; CDR2 reads ANQGSEA. The J segment lost 9 bases and the V segment lost 5 bases, leaving 3 bases of the junction unmatched. The CDR3 reads CSVSGQGGEQFF. The DNA of the CDR3 is TGCAGCGTTTCGGGACAGGGGGGTGAGCAGTTCTTC.

The CDR3 DNA follows: TGTGCCAGCAGACTGACCGGGACAGGCACCTATGGCTACACCTTC. Its translation: CASRLTGTGTYGYTF. V gene TRBV12-3 or TRBV12-4 combines with J gene TRBJ1-2, with 8 bases that match TRBD1. With V trimmed by 6 bases and J by 4 bases, 10 bases remained unmatched. CDR3 length: 15 amino acids.

V and J are TRBV27 and TRBJ1-1, with 9 bases fitting TRBD1. V trimming: 4 bases; J trimming: 4 bases; junction bases outside the gene matches: 7. Germline V gives CDR1 MNHEY, CDR2 SMNVEV (reference sequence). CDR3 length equals 15 residues. The CDR3 is CASSYRDREATEAFF. The CDR3 DNA sequence: TGTGCCAGCAGTTACCGGGACAGGGAGGCCACTGAAGCTTTCTTT.

The CDR3 DNA sequence: TGTGCCAGCAGGGAAGATTACGGGATACGAAATGCCTACGAGCAGTACTTC. It encodes CASREDYGIRNAYEQYF. The genes are TRBV6-2 or TRBV6-3 and TRBJ2-7; D is perhaps TRBD2 (5 bases). CDR1 and CDR2 (germline): MNHEY, SVGEGT. This CDR3 has 17 amino acids. With 6 bases removed from V and 2 bases from J, the gap between germline ends came to 23 bases.

The CDR3 sequence is CASSPQDGPRQFF. The DNA of the CDR3 is TGTGCCAGCAGCCCCCAGGATGGTCCAAGGCAGTTCTTC. The rearrangement uses TRBV7-3 and TRBJ2-1; D is ambiguous. The ends were cut back, 5 bases at V and 12 bases at J, with 17 bases in the middle. This CDR3 is 13 amino acids long. The germline V gene encodes CDR1 SGHTA and CDR2 FQGTGA.

This clonotype has ten or more counts. The rearrangement uses TRBV6-2 or TRBV6-3 and TRBJ2-1; 12 nucleotides match TRBD2. Unmatched junction bases numbered 7, after V lost 2 bases and J lost 5 bases. The CDR3 extends over 17 amino acids. CDR1 is MNHEY and CDR2 is SVGEGT in the germline V gene. CDR3 in DNA: TGTGCCAGCAGTTACCACCCCCGACTAGCGGGGGACAATGAGCAGTTCTTC. It specifies CASSYHPRLAGDNEQFF.

This clonotype has more than one count but fewer than ten. The rearrangement uses TRBV20-1 and TRBJ1-6; D may be TRBD1 (5 bases). Germline values: CDR1 DFQATT, CDR2 SNEGSKA (reference sequence). V was clipped by 0 bases and J by 0 bases, with 9 bases between them. The CDR3 extends over 16 amino acids. The CDR3 loop reads CSARDIGTSYNSPLHF. For the CDR3, the DNA is TGCAGTGCTAGAGATATCGGGACCTCCTATAATTCACCCCTCCACTTT.

This sequence joins TRBV7-9 and TRBJ2-1, with D possibly matching TRBD2 (6 bases). Trimming cost V 3 bases and J 3 bases, with 9 bases left between them. Germline V gives CDR1 SEHNR, CDR2 FQNEAQ (reference sequence). The CDR3 totals 14 residues. CDR3 DNA sequence: TGTGCCAGCAGCTTGTCGGAGGGCTACAATGAGCAGTTCTTC. Protein sequence: CASSLSEGYNEQFF.